This passage covers 31 T cell receptor beta chains from one sample sequenced in a study of cytomegalovirus exposure and HLA in healthy donors. The PCR had 60 Vbeta and 13 Jbeta primers. Only in-frame clones appear in the TCRdb table, and some are missing; sequencing was by immunoSEQ multiplex PCR. The sample includes under 130,000 clones, about 15% of them seen just once. Sequencing was carried out using PBMCs. These receptors originate from a female donor in good health and CMV-seronegative.

This clone was seen a handful of times. The chain has TRBV7-2 and TRBJ2-7, with 10 bases aligning to TRBD2. Germline V CDR1 and CDR2: SGHTA, FQGNSA. CDR3 length: 14 amino acids. J gave up 2 bases and V 3 bases, and 1 base lay outside the gene matches. This chain's CDR3 is CASSFGLAAYEQYF. The CDR3 DNA reads as TGTGCCAGCAGCTTCGGACTAGCGGCCTACGAGCAGTACTTC.

This clone was found a few times. The chain uses TRBV7-2 and TRBJ2-7, with D maybe TRBD2 (6 bases). Deletions cut 5 bases from V and 2 bases from J, with 10 bases between. This CDR3 has 13 residues. In germline, CDR1 is SGHTA, CDR2 FQGNSA. Here the CDR3 DNA reads TGTGCCAGCAGCCTCGGGGGTACCTACGAGCAGTACTTC. Protein sequence: CASSLGGTYEQYF.

This clone was seen a few times. The J gene is TRBJ2-1, the V gene TRBV13; 12 positions match TRBD2. Germline CDR1 reads PRHDT; CDR2 reads FYEKMQ (reference sequence). The CDR3 totals 15 residues. V lost 4 bases to trimming and J lost 8 bases; unmatched junction nucleotides: 6. The CDR3 sequence: CASSSGLAGSDEQFF. Here the CDR3 DNA reads TGTGCCAGCAGCTCCGGACTAGCGGGATCAGATGAGCAGTTCTTC.

This chain connects TRBV28 to TRBJ1-5; D not certain. Germline CDR1 reads MDHEN; CDR2 reads SYDVKM. The CDR3 is made up of 17 amino acids. V lost 7 bases and J 3 bases, leaving 22 bases between the germline ends. This chain's CDR3 is CASTHSISRASNQPQHF. The CDR3 region has the DNA TGTGCCAGCACCCATTCCATTTCGAGGGCCTCCAATCAGCCCCAGCATTTT.

This clone was counted only a few times. The CDR3 loop reads CASSWVSGTEETQYF. CDR3 nucleotides: TGCGCCAGCAGTTGGGTTAGCGGGACGGAGGAGACCCAGTACTTC. The gene calls are TRBV5-1 and TRBJ2-5, with 8 bases that match TRBD2. The CDR3 has 15 residues. In germline, CDR1 is SGHRS, CDR2 YFSETQ. The V gene end was trimmed by 5 bases and the J gene end by 5 bases; junction bases not matched to a gene: 11.

The chain joins TRBV7-2 to TRBJ2-1, with D maybe TRBD2 (7 bases). Germline values: CDR1 SGHTA, CDR2 FQGNSA. V dropped 5 bases and J dropped 5 bases, with 16 bases sitting between them. The CDR3 is 15 residues long. CDR3 amino acids: CASSPTGGGHNEQFF. The CDR3 coding sequence is TGTGCCAGCAGCCCCACCGGCGGGGGCCACAATGAGCAGTTCTTC.

This clone was observed a handful of times. This sequence joins TRBV6-5 and TRBJ1-1; no firm D call. V lost 6 bases and J 2 bases, leaving 10 bases between the germline ends. From germline, CDR1 is MNHEY and CDR2 SVGAGI. CDR3 length equals 13 residues. CDR3 loop: CASSRGGNTEAFF. The CDR3 DNA sequence: TGTGCCAGCAGCCGTGGAGGAAACACTGAAGCTTTCTTT.

CDR3 sequence: CASSPFLAGPYEQYF. CDR3 DNA: TGTGCCAGCAGCCCGTTTCTAGCGGGACCCTACGAGCAGTACTTC. V and J are TRBV7-2 and TRBJ2-7; 9 nucleotides match TRBD2. Trimming cost V 5 bases and J 2 bases; bases outside gene matches: 7. The CDR3 spans 15 residues. Per germline, CDR1 SGHTA and CDR2 FQGNSA.

This clone was found a few times. This chain links TRBV9 with TRBJ2-3, with D possibly TRBD2 on 6 matching bases. CDR1 is SGDLS, CDR2 YYNGEE, per germline. The CDR3 has 16 amino acids. V lost 4 bases and J 1 base, leaving 16 bases between the germline ends. DNA of the CDR3: TGTGCCAGCAGCCTCTACCCTCAGCGGGGCACAGATACGCAGTATTTT. Amino acids: CASSLYPQRGTDTQYF.

This clone has just a few counts. CDR3 sequence reads: CASSLVPDKTYNEQFF. Written as DNA, the CDR3 is TGTGCCAGCAGCTTAGTCCCGGACAAGACCTACAATGAGCAGTTCTTC. The chain links TRBV11-2 to TRBJ2-1, with D tentatively TRBD1 (5 bases). CDR1 is SGHAT and CDR2 is FQNNGV in the germline V gene. Trimming stripped 1 base from V and 2 bases from J, with 12 bases between. CDR3 length: 16 residues.

The chain employs TRBV6-5 and TRBJ1-1; D call uncertain. V was trimmed by 5 bases and J by 0 bases, leaving 13 bases between them. This CDR3 has 15 residues. Germline V gene sequence: CDR1 MNHEY, CDR2 SVGAGI. DNA for the CDR3: TGTGCCAGCAGTACCCGGAGAGAGCTGAACACTGAAGCTTTCTTT. Translation: CASSTRRELNTEAFF.

This clone has more than one count but fewer than ten. This chain joins TRBV27 and TRBJ1-5, with D perhaps matching TRBD1 (5 bases). The V gene's germline CDR1 is MNHEY and CDR2 SMNVEV (reference sequence). The ends were cut back, 6 bases at V and 0 bases at J, with 9 bases in the middle. The CDR3 is made up of 14 amino acids. The CDR3 sequence is CASRQDYSNQPQHF. CDR3 bases: TGTGCCAGCAGACAGGACTATAGCAATCAGCCCCAGCATTTT.

This clone has just a few counts. This chain connects TRBV4-3 to TRBJ2-5; D is unclear. CDR3 length: 18 residues. The germline V gene has CDR1 LGHNA and CDR2 YSLEER. The V and J ends lost 0 bases and 1 base respectively, with 18 bases between them. The CDR3 protein is CASSQDSPRPSFQETQYF. For the CDR3, the DNA is TGCGCCAGCAGCCAAGATTCCCCTCGCCCGAGTTTCCAAGAGACCCAGTACTTC.

This clone showed up just a few times. V and J are TRBV15 and TRBJ2-7; 8 nucleotides align to TRBD1. The V and J ends lost 5 bases and 3 bases, in that order; junction bases with no gene match: 6. The CDR3 spans 14 residues. The V gene's germline CDR1 is LNHNV and CDR2 YYDKDF (reference sequence). CDR3 protein: CATSPGTGLYEQYF. DNA for the CDR3: TGTGCCACCAGCCCCGGGACAGGCCTCTACGAGCAGTACTTC.

This clone has just a few counts. V usage is TRBV19 and J usage is TRBJ2-7, with 7 bases fitting TRBD1. This CDR3 is 15 amino acids long. V shed 5 bases and J 3 bases; nucleotides not matched to a gene: 10. Germline CDR1 is LNHDA and CDR2 is SQIVND (reference sequence). CDR3 sequence reads: CASSPVLGQRYEQYF. CDR3 DNA: TGTGCCAGTAGTCCGGTTTTGGGACAGCGCTACGAGCAGTACTTC.

This clone was detected only a few times. The chain uses TRBV7-2 and TRBJ1-1, with 10 bases lining up with TRBD1. Per germline, CDR1 SGHTA and CDR2 FQGNSA. The CDR3 has 17 residues. V was clipped by 5 bases and J by 8 bases; unmatched bases: 17. CDR3: CASSPSDRGRKEWEAFF. CDR3 DNA sequence: TGTGCCAGCAGCCCCTCCGACAGGGGGCGCAAGGAGTGGGAAGCTTTCTTT.

There are a few counts of this clone. V is TRBV6-5 and J is TRBJ1-1; the D gene is possibly TRBD1 (5 bases). CDR3 length: 14 residues. Germline CDR1 and CDR2: MNHEY and SVGAGI. Trimming stripped 2 bases from V and 1 base from J, with 8 bases between. The CDR3 DNA follows: TGTGCCAGCAGTTACGGCGGACAGAACACTGAAGCTTTCTTT. It codes for CASSYGGQNTEAFF.

This clone was found a few times. This chain connects TRBV6-5 to TRBJ2-1; the match to TRBD2 covers 16 bases. The CDR3 loop spans 15 amino acids. V lost 6 bases, J lost 9 bases, and 5 bases stayed unmatched. Germline CDR1 and CDR2: MNHEY and SVGAGI. Written as DNA, the CDR3 is TGTGCCAGCAGGAAGGGACTAGCGGGGGGGGGTGAGCAGTTCTTC. It codes for CASRKGLAGGGEQFF.

The chain recombines TRBV4-1 with TRBJ1-4, with D tentatively TRBD1 (6 bases). V lost 1 base and J 5 bases, leaving 8 bases between the germline ends. The length of the CDR3 is 14 residues. Germline V CDR1 and CDR2: MGHRA, YSYEKL. DNA of the CDR3: TGCGCCAGCAGCCAAGGACAGGTGAATGAAAAACTGTTTTTT. Translating gives CASSQGQVNEKLFF.

This clone was seen a handful of times. The rearrangement uses TRBV10-3 and TRBJ1-2; possibly TRBD1 for D (6 bases). This CDR3 comprises 14 residues. Trimming took off 5 bases at V and 4 bases at J, with 14 bases between the two ends. The germline V gene encodes CDR1 ENHRY and CDR2 SYGVKD. CDR3: CAISPRDKAYGYTF. CDR3 nucleotides: TGTGCCATCAGTCCCCGGGACAAGGCCTATGGCTACACCTTC.

V and J are TRBV7-9 and TRBJ1-1, with no clear D. This CDR3 is built from 14 residues. Germline V gene sequence: CDR1 SEHNR, CDR2 FQNEAQ (reference sequence). Trimming stripped 2 bases from V and 5 bases from J, with 12 bases between. The CDR3 DNA sequence: TGTGCCAGCAGCTTATCGTATGGCTCTACTGAAGCTTTCTTT. Residues: CASSLSYGSTEAFF.

This chain links TRBV7-9 with TRBJ2-3; 10 nucleotides align to TRBD2. This CDR3 has 19 amino acids. J was trimmed by 0 bases and V by 4 bases; bases with no gene match: 13. CDR1 is SEHNR, CDR2 FQNEAQ, per germline (reference sequence). CDR3: CASSSTESSGRLSTDTQYF. DNA of the CDR3: TGTGCCAGCAGCTCCACTGAGTCTAGCGGGAGACTTAGCACAGATACGCAGTATTTT.

This clone was counted a few times. The chain carries TRBV2 and TRBJ2-1, with 9 nucleotides matching TRBD2. In germline, CDR1 is SNHLY, CDR2 FYNNEI. J gave up 5 bases and V 3 bases, and 5 bases lay outside the gene matches. The CDR3 covers 15 residues. In DNA form, the CDR3 reads TGTGCCAGCAGTGAGGAGCGGGGGGCGGACAATGAGCAGTTCTTC. Translating it yields CASSEERGADNEQFF.

This chain joins TRBV9 and TRBJ2-5, with 8 positions matching TRBD2. Losses at the gene ends were 0 bases for V and 4 bases for J; bases not matched to a gene: 8. The CDR3 extends over 16 amino acids. CDR1 and CDR2 from the germline V gene are SGDLS and YYNGEE. Here the CDR3 reads CASSVEGGLVGETQYF. CDR3 DNA sequence: TGTGCCAGCAGCGTAGAAGGGGGACTAGTCGGAGAGACCCAGTACTTC.

This clone was recorded a few times. The rearrangement joins TRBV19 to TRBJ1-4; D is unresolved. The CDR3 is 13 residues long. V dropped 0 bases and J dropped 8 bases, with 7 bases sitting between them. The germline V gene has CDR1 LNHDA and CDR2 SQIVND (reference sequence). CDR3 DNA: TGTGCCAGTAGTATAGATTTCGAGGAAAAACTGTTTTTT. This gives the protein CASSIDFEEKLFF.

This clone was seen a handful of times. This chain links TRBV9 with TRBJ1-1, with a weak D call TRBD1 (6 bases). CDR1 is SGDLS, CDR2 YYNGEE, per germline. CDR3 length: 14 residues. V was shortened by 4 bases and J by 4 bases, with 14 bases between the two germline ends. The CDR3 nucleotides read TGTGCCAGCAGCTATTCTGACAGGACCACTGAAGCTTTCTTT. Translating it yields CASSYSDRTTEAFF.

This clone was counted only a few times. This rearrangement joins TRBV5-1 to TRBJ2-1; 8 positions match TRBD2. CDR1 and CDR2 (germline): SGHRS, YFSETQ. The CDR3 totals 16 residues. The trim removed 0 bases at V and 0 bases at J, leaving 2 bases unmatched. The CDR3 DNA reads TGCGCCAGCAGCTTGGAACTAGCGGTCTCCTACAATGAGCAGTTCTTC. It codes for CASSLELAVSYNEQFF.

This chain links TRBV19 with TRBJ2-5; TRBD2 aligns across 11 bases. J lost 2 bases, V lost 5 bases, and 10 bases had no gene match. Germline CDR1 and CDR2: LNHDA and SQIVND (reference sequence). The CDR3 is made up of 17 amino acids. CDR3 DNA sequence: TGTGCCAGTAGTCGGGCTAGCGGGAGGACCCAACAAGAGACCCAGTACTTC. Translating gives CASSRASGRTQQETQYF.

This clone has a handful of counts. The CDR3, as DNA: TGTGCCAGCAGCCCCAGAGCAGGAGCCAAAAACATTCAGTACTTC. It codes for CASSPRAGAKNIQYF. The chain links TRBV13 to TRBJ2-4; D unclear. The CDR3 has 15 amino acids. Trimming cost V 5 bases and J 0 bases, with 11 bases left between them. Looked up from germline, CDR1 is PRHDT and CDR2 is FYEKMQ (reference sequence).

This chain connects TRBV30 to TRBJ2-5; D gene ambiguous. The J call may be faulty, since TRBJ2-7 better matches the DNA end. Germline CDR1 and CDR2: GTSNPN and SVGIG (reference sequence). This CDR3 comprises 16 residues. In DNA, the CDR3 is TGTGCCTGGAGTGGCGGAAAGTTCGAGGAACTGGTCGAGCAGTACTTC. The encoded protein is CAWSGGKFEELVEQYF.

The chain uses TRBV6-6 and TRBJ1-3, with TRBD1 matching over 7 bases. From germline, CDR1 is MNHNY and CDR2 SVGAGI (reference sequence). The CDR3 sequence is 12 residues long. V shed 6 bases and J 9 bases; nucleotides not matched to a gene: 5. This CDR3 reads CASRRQGGTIYF. The CDR3 DNA follows: TGTGCCAGCAGGCGACAGGGAGGCACCATATATTTT.